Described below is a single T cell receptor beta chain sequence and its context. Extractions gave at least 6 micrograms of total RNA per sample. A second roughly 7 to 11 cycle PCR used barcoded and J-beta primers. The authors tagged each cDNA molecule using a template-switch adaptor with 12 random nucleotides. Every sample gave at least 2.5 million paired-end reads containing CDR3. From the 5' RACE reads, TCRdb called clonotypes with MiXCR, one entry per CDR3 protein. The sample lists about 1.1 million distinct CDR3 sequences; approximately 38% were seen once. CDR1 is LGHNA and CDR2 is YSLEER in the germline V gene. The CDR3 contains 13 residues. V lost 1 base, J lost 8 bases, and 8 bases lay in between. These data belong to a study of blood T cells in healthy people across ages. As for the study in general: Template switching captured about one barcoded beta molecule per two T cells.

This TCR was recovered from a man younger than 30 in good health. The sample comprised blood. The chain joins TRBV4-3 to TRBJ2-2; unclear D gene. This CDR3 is CASSQAGDGELFF. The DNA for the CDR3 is TGCGCCAGCAGCCAAGCGGGTGATGGGGAGCTGTTTTTT.